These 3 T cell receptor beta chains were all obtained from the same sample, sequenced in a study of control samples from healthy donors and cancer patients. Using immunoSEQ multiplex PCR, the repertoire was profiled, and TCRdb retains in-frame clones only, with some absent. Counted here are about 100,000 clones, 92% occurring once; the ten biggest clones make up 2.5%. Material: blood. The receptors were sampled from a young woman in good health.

The CDR3 here is CASERGYNEQFF. CDR3 in DNA: TGTGCCAGCGAAAGGGGTTACAATGAGCAGTTCTTC. The rearrangement links TRBV7-9 to TRBJ2-1, with D possibly matching TRBD1 (5 bases). Germline CDR1 and CDR2: SEHNR and FQNEAQ (reference sequence). CDR3 size: 12 residues. With 8 bases removed from V and 4 bases from J, the gap between germline ends came to 9 bases.

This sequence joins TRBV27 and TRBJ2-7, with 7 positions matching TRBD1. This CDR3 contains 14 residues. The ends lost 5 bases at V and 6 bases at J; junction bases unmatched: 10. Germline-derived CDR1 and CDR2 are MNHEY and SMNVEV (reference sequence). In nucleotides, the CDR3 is TGTGCCAGCAGTCGCGACAGGGTGAGTTTCGAGCAGTACTTC. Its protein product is CASSRDRVSFEQYF.

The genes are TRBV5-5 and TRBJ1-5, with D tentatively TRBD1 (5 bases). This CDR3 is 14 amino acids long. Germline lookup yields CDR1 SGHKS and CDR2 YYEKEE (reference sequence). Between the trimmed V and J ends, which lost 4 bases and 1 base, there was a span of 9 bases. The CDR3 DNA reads TGTGCCAGCAGCCTGGGACCGAGCAATCAGCCCCAGCATTTT. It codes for CASSLGPSNQPQHF.